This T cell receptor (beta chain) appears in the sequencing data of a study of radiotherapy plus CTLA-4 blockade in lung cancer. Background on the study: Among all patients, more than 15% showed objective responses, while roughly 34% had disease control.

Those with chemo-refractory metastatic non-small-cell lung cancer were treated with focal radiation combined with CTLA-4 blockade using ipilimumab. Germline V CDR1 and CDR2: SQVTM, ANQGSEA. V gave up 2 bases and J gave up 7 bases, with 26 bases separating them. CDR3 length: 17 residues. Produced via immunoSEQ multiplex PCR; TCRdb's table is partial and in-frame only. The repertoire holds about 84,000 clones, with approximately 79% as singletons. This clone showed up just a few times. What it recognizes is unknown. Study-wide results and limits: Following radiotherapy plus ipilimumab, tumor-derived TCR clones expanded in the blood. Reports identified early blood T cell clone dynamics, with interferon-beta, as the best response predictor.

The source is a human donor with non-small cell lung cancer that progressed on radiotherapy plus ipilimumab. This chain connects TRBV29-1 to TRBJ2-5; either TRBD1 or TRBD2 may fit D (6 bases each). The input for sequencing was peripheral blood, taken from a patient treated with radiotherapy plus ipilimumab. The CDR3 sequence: CSVEMTSEGRGSWTQYF. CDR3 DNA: TGCAGCGTTGAAATGACTAGTGAGGGCAGGGGATCTTGGACCCAGTACTTC.